This T cell receptor beta chain was profiled in a study of T cells in Graves' hyperthyroidism and ophthalmopathy. Amplified TCR beta CDR3 regions derived from RNA transcripts. The primer set for the first-round RT-PCR of the TCR CDR3 was HTBI. TCRdb analysed the multiplex PCR reads with MiXCR anew, one entry per CDR3 protein. The data show 200,000 or so distinct CDR3 sequences, around a sixth seen once. Germline V CDR1 and CDR2: SQVTM, ANQGSEA. The CDR3 totals 13 residues. Losses at the gene ends were 8 bases for V and 5 bases for J; bases not matched to a gene: 10. Graves' hyperthyroidism was deemed stable given no ophthalmopathy progression within 18 months. The source of the PBMCs was over 8.5 ml of fresh peripheral blood.

This TCR came from a woman in her forties or fifties with Graves' hyperthyroidism. The specimen sequenced was blood. The chain couples TRBV29-1 to TRBJ1-2; TRBD1 aligns across 8 bases. For the CDR3, the DNA is TGCAGCTCAGGGGGCGGTGGGGCTTATGGCTACACCTTC. This translates into CSSGGGGAYGYTF.